The T cell receptor beta chain described here comes from a study of CD4+ T cells in melanoma. Notes on the study in general: In melanoma, neoantigen-specific CD4+ T cells reportedly differed in differentiation state. CD8+ T cell, macrophage and B cell function reportedly correlated with neoantigen-specific CD4+ T cells.

Repertoires were generated with immunoSEQ multiplex PCR, while TCRdb's copy carries only in-frame clones and drops some. The top ten hold approximately 15% of the sample, which has about 15,000 clones, roughly 66% seen once. V lost 5 bases and J 3 bases, leaving 13 bases between the germline ends. The germline V gene has CDR1 MGHDK and CDR2 SYGVNS. This CDR3 is built from 15 residues. As for this clone: Its antigen is as yet unknown.

Specimen: cells from a culture (not recorded whether cultured in vitro). V gene TRBV25-1 combines with J gene TRBJ2-2; D might be TRBD2 (6 bases). The TCR originated in a human donor with melanoma. The CDR3 protein is CASSPRGLDTGELFF. The CDR3 DNA sequence: TGTGCCAGCAGTCCACGGGGGTTAGACACCGGGGAGCTGTTTTTT.